These 13 T cell receptor beta chains share one sample of origin, sequenced in a study of regulatory T cells in long-lasting Graves disease. Sequencing libraries for TCR beta were prepared with iRepertoire HTBI primers and Arm-PCR of CDR3 regions. TCRdb processed the multiplex PCR reads anew with MiXCR; each CDR3 protein has one entry. This sample has approximately 560,000 distinct CDR3 sequences, with more than 15% found just once. Documented time point: newly diagnosed GD, antithyroid drugs for less than 3 months. From PBMCs, RNA was extracted and then used to make the TCR library. This sample was shared with a second study, whose subject was T cells in Graves' hyperthyroidism and ophthalmopathy.

Material: peripheral blood mononuclear cells (PBMCs), obtained at new diagnosis, from a patient treated with antithyroid drugs. These receptors came from a man aged 18 to 30 with Graves disease.

The chain is built from TRBV4-1 and TRBJ1-2; D ambiguous. Per the germline V gene, CDR1 is MGHRA and CDR2 is YSYEKL. CDR3 length equals 17 residues. Deletions cut 0 bases from V and 5 bases from J, with 19 bases between. The CDR3 DNA follows: TGCGCCAGCAGCCAAGAATTTGTTCGGGTGGCAACTTATGGCTACACCTTC. Amino acid sequence: CASSQEFVRVATYGYTF.

This clonotype was seen at least ten times. The V gene is TRBV28, the J gene TRBJ2-1, with 7 bases that match TRBD2. This CDR3 spans 13 amino acids. Losses at the gene ends were 8 bases for V and 7 bases for J; bases not matched to a gene: 8. Germline values: CDR1 MDHEN, CDR2 SYDVKM. The CDR3 sequence is CASGQTSPNEQFF. The CDR3 DNA reads TGTGCCAGCGGCCAGACTAGCCCAAATGAGCAGTTCTTC.

The chain recombines TRBV10-3 with TRBJ2-5; 7 bases fit TRBD2. Trimming removed 0 bases from V and 1 base from J; junction bases left unmatched: 11. The CDR3 has 18 amino acids. Per germline, CDR1 ENHRY and CDR2 SYGVKD. Here the CDR3 reads CAISESYASGRFQETQYF. The CDR3, as DNA: TGTGCCATCAGTGAGTCTTACGCTAGCGGAAGGTTCCAAGAGACCCAGTACTTC.

This clonotype appeared many times. The rearrangement links TRBV10-3 to TRBJ2-7; unclear D gene. Trimming stripped 7 bases from V and 3 bases from J, with 13 bases between. This CDR3 spans 13 amino acids. Germline CDR1 ENHRY, CDR2 SYGVKD. CDR3 sequence reads: CAIKDQTLYEQYF. The DNA of the CDR3 is TGTGCCATCAAAGATCAGACTCTCTACGAGCAGTACTTC.

This clonotype was seen repeatedly, ten times or more. The CDR3 loop is CSARVTGGQNEQFF. In DNA form, the CDR3 reads TGCAGTGCTAGAGTGACGGGAGGGCAAAATGAGCAGTTCTTC. The rearrangement uses TRBV20-1 and TRBJ2-1; 8 bases fit TRBD2. The length of the CDR3 is 14 residues. Germline V gives CDR1 DFQATT, CDR2 SNEGSKA (reference sequence). The V gene end was trimmed by 1 base and the J gene end by 7 bases; junction bases not matched to a gene: 6.

The gene calls are TRBV10-3 and TRBJ2-1, with 14 nucleotides matching TRBD2. V was clipped by 2 bases and J by 9 bases; unmatched bases: 6. Germline V gene lookup returns CDR1 ENHRY and CDR2 SYGVKD. The CDR3 sequence is 16 residues long. As DNA, the CDR3 is TGTGCCATCAGTGAGGTCGGGACTAGCGGGAGTCTTGAGCAGTTCTTC. Its protein is CAISEVGTSGSLEQFF.

This clonotype was observed at least ten times. The chain links TRBV28 to TRBJ2-7; TRBD1 matches at 7 bases. Losses at the gene ends were 5 bases for V and 5 bases for J; bases not matched to a gene: 6. This CDR3 contains 13 residues. Per the germline V gene, CDR1 is MDHEN and CDR2 is SYDVKM. The CDR3 sequence: CASSRQGSHEQYF. CDR3 DNA sequence: TGTGCCAGCAGTCGACAGGGTTCCCACGAGCAGTACTTC.

The chain joins TRBV20-1 to TRBJ1-2, with unresolved D. CDR1 is DFQATT and CDR2 is SNEGSKA in the germline V gene (reference sequence). V shed 6 bases and J shed 6 bases, with 8 bases lying between them. CDR3 length: 10 amino acids. The CDR3 loop is CSAIGNGYTF. The CDR3 region has the DNA TGCAGTGCCATTGGAAATGGCTACACCTTC.

This clonotype was detected only a few times. CDR3 sequence (DNA): TGCAGTGCCAAGACCGGGACAGTATCCTACGAGCAGTACTTC. It is translated as CSAKTGTVSYEQYF. V and J are TRBV20-1 and TRBJ2-7; 7 bases map to TRBD1. Germline trimming cut 6 bases from V and 1 base from J; bases unmatched to any gene: 9. This CDR3 is built from 14 residues. Germline V CDR1 and CDR2: DFQATT, SNEGSKA (reference sequence).

The chain combines TRBV6-9 with TRBJ2-1; D unresolved. Germline V lookup: CDR1 MNHGY, CDR2 SVAAGI. CDR3 length equals 14 residues. Between the trimmed V and J ends, which lost 4 bases and 0 bases, there was a span of 7 bases. The CDR3 sequence: CASSLLNSYNEQFF. CDR3 nucleotides: TGTGCCAGCAGTTTACTAAACTCCTACAATGAGCAGTTCTTC.

As concerns this clonotype: One base away lies a much larger clone, so this may be a sequencing read error. This sequence joins TRBV28 and TRBJ2-2; D perhaps matches TRBD2 (5 bases). The CDR3 has 15 residues. In germline, CDR1 is MDHEN, CDR2 SYDVKM. CDR3: CASTLDRMNTGELLF. CDR3 sequence (DNA): TGTGCCAGCACCTTGGATAGGATGAACACCGGGGAGCTGCTTTTT.

There are many counts of this clonotype. This chain uses TRBV7-8 with TRBJ2-5; 11 nucleotides agree with TRBD2. Unmatched junction bases numbered 6, after V lost 9 bases and J lost 0 bases. Germline assignment: CDR1 SGHVS and CDR2 FQNEAQ. This CDR3 comprises 15 residues. The DNA of the CDR3 is TGTGCCAGTGACTTAGCGGGAGGGAACCAAGAGACCCAGTACTTC. Translation: CASDLAGGNQETQYF.

A remark on this clonotype: Given a much more abundant clone one base away, this may be a read error. The V call is TRBV5-1, the J call TRBJ2-4, with D tentatively TRBD1 (6 bases). The CDR3 has 13 residues. Germline assignment: CDR1 SGHRS and CDR2 YFSETQ. Trimming cost V 1 base and J 13 bases, with 15 bases left between them. For the CDR3, the DNA is TGCGCCAGCAGCTTGTTGGGGGCCAATGAGCAGTACTTC. As protein: CASSLLGANEQYF. The whole variable domain, remainder taken from reference TRBV5-1 and TRBJ2-4, is KAGVTQTPRYLIKTRGQQVTLSCSPISGHRSVSWYQQTPGQGLQFLFEYFSETQRNKGNFPGRFSGRQFSNSRSEMNVSTLELGDSALYLCASSLLGANEQYFGAGTRLSVL.